This is a list of T cell receptor beta chains from one sample in a study of blood T cell repertoires in COVID-19. Libraries were prepared by immunoSEQ multiplex PCR; TCRdb keeps only in-frame clonotypes and omits some of them. Seen here are about 250,000 clones, around 90% observed once, and the top ten hold over 1.1%. Sequencing was performed on peripheral blood. The receptors were gathered from a man aged 80 or over with acute or convalescent COVID-19. Each CDR3 is given with its conserved first and last residue. The order of the fields is D gene, clone size, V gene, J gene, CDR3 DNA, CDR3 protein. A D gene is named only where the DNA matches it firmly. Clone sizes are given selectively: once, few, many, or a class where the clone is expanded.

>NA|NA|TRBV4-3|TRBJ2-4
TGCGCCAGCAGCCAAGGTTGGGCAGGGTCAAACATTCAGTACTTC
CASSQGWAGSNIQYF
>TRBD2|NA|TRBV5-6|TRBJ2-3
TGTGCCAGCAGCCAAGGGACTAGCTTTAAGCAGTATTTT
CASSQGTSFKQYF
>TRBD2|NA|TRBV29-1|TRBJ2-1
TGCAGCGTCGTTAGCGGGAAGGGTCGAATTGAGCAGTTCTTC
CSVVSGKGRIEQFF
>NA|NA|TRBV9|TRBJ2-7
TGTGCCAGCAGCGTAGGGTCAGCCTACGAGCAGTACTTC
CASSVGSAYEQYF
>NA|NA|TRBV5-1|TRBJ1-5
TGCGCCAGCAGAGATCCTGACAGTCAGCCCCAGCATTTT
CASRDPDSQPQHF
>NA|NA|TRBV28|TRBJ1-2
TGTGCCAGCAGTTCCTCGACAGGCGTCTATGGCTACACCTTC
CASSSSTGVYGYTF
>NA|few|TRBV19|TRBJ1-5
TGTGCCAGTAGTCTCGGCAATCAGCCCCAGCATTTT
CASSLGNQPQHF
>NA|NA|TRBV5-1|TRBJ1-2
TGCGCCAGCAGCATACAGGGCCCTAACTATGGCTACACCTTC
CASSIQGPNYGYTF
>TRBD1|NA|TRBV25-1|TRBJ1-2
TGTGCCAGCACTGGACAGGGGATCTATGGCTACACCTTC
CASTGQGIYGYTF
>TRBD1|NA|TRBV9|TRBJ1-1
TGTGCCAGCAGCGCCCTCAGGGGGCTGAATACTGAAGCTTTCTTT
CASSALRGLNTEAFF
>TRBD1|NA|TRBV29-1|TRBJ1-1
TGCAGCGGACAGGGCCGAAACACTGAAGCTTTCTTT
CSGQGRNTEAFF
>TRBD1|few|TRBV18|TRBJ2-2
TGTGCCAGCTCACCAGCCGGACAGGGAGACGGGGAGCTGTTTTTT
CASSPAGQGDGELFF
>TRBD1|few|TRBV2|TRBJ2-1
TGTGCCAGCCAGGGGGAGACTGCCTACAATGAGCAGTTCTTC
CASQGETAYNEQFF
>NA|NA|TRBV10-3|TRBJ2-3
TGTGCCATAGGGGGCGGGGACCCTAGCACAGATACGCAGTATTTT
CAIGGGDPSTDTQYF
>NA|NA|TRBV5-5|TRBJ2-1
TGTGCCAGCAGCTTGGCCGAGATGGCAGGGATAAAGAATGAGCAGTTCTTC
CASSLAEMAGIKNEQFF
>NA|NA|TRBV5-1|TRBJ1-6
TGCGCCAGCAGCTCCCAGACAGGACGGGATTCACCCCTCCACTTT
CASSSQTGRDSPLHF